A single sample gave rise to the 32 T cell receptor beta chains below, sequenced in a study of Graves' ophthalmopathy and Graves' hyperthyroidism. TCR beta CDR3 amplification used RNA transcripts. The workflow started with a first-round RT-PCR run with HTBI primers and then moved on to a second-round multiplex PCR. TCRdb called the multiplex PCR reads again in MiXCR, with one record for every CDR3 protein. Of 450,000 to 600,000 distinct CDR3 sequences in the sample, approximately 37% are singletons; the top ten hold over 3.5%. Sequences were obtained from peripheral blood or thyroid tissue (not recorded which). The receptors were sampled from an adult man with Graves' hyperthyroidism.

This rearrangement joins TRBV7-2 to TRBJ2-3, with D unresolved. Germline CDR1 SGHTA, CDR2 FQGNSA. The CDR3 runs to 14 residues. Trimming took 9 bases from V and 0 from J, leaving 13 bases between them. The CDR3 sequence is CASSTLSSTDTQYF. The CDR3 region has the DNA TGTGCCAGTAGTACCCTGAGTAGCACAGATACGCAGTATTTT.

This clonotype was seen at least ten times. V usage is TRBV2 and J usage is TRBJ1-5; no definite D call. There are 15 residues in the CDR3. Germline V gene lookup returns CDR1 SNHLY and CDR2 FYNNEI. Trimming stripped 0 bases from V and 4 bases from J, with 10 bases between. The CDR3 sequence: CASSEARTPNQPQHF. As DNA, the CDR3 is TGTGCCAGCAGTGAAGCGCGAACACCAAATCAGCCCCAGCATTTT.

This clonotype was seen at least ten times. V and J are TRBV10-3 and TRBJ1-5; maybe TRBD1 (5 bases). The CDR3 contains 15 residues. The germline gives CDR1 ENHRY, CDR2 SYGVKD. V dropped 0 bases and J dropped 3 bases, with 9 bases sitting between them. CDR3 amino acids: CAISESPRDNQPQHF. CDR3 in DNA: TGTGCCATCAGTGAGTCCCCCAGGGACAATCAGCCCCAGCATTTT.

CDR3 coding DNA: TGTGCCATCAGTGAATGGGGAGAGGGTTCCGAGCAGTACTTC. It is translated as CAISEWGEGSEQYF. The V gene is TRBV10-3, the J gene TRBJ2-7; tentatively, D is TRBD2 (5 bases). From germline, CDR1 is ENHRY and CDR2 SYGVKD. This CDR3 region has 14 residues. V lost 3 bases and J 6 bases, leaving 15 bases between the germline ends.

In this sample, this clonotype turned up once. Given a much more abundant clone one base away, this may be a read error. The CDR3 bases are TGTGCCAGCAGTGACAATAAACGGGAGCGATGCTTC. Its protein product is CASSDNKRERCF. V and J are TRBV6-1 and TRBJ2-7, with D perhaps TRBD2 (6 bases). Germline V gene sequence: CDR1 MNHNS, CDR2 SASEGT. The CDR3 is 12 residues long.

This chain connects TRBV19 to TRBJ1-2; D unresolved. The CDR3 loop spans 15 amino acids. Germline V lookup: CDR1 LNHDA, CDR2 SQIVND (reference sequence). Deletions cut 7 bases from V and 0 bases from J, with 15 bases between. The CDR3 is CASNYRSHSNYGYTF. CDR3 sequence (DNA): TGTGCCAGTAATTACCGATCACACTCTAACTATGGCTACACCTTC.

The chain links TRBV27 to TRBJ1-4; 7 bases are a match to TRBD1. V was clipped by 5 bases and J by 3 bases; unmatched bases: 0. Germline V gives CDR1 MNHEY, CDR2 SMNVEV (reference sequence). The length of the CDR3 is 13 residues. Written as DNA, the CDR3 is TGTGCCAGCAGTGACAGGGCTAATGAAAAACTGTTTTTT. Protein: CASSDRANEKLFF.

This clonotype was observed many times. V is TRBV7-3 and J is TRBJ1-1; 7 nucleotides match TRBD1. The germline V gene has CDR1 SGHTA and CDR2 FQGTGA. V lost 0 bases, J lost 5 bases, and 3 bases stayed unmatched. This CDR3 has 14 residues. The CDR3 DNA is TGTGCCAGCAGCTTAACAGGGGGCTGGACTGAAGCTTTCTTT. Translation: CASSLTGGWTEAFF.

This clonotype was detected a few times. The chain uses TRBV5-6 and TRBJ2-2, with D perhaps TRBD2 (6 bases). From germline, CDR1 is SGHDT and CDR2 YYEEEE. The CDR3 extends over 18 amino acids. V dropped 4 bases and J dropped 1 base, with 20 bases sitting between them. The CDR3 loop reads CASSPPFVPSENTGELFF. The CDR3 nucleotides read TGTGCCAGCAGCCCCCCTTTCGTCCCTAGCGAGAACACCGGGGAGCTGTTTTTT.

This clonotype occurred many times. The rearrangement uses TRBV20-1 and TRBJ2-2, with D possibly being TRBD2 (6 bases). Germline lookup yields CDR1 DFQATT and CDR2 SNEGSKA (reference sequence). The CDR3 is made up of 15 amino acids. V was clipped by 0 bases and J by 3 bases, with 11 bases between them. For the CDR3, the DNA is TGCAGTGCTAGAGACGGCGGGACTTACACCGGGGAGCTGTTTTTT. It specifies CSARDGGTYTGELFF.

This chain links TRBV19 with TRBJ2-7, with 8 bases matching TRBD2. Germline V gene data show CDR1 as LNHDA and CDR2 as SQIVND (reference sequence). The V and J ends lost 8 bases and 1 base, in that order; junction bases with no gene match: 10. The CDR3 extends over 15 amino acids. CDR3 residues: CASLCSGIYSYEQYF. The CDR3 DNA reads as TGTGCCAGTTTATGTAGCGGGATCTATTCCTACGAGCAGTACTTC.

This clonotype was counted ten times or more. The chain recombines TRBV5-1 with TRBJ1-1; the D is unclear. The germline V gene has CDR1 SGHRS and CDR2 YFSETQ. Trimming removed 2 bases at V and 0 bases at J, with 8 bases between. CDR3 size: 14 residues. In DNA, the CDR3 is TGCGCCAGCAGCTTATCGGCCGTGAACACTGAAGCTTTCTTT. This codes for CASSLSAVNTEAFF. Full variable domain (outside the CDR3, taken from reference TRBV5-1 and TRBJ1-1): KAGVTQTPRYLIKTRGQQVTLSCSPISGHRSVSWYQQTPGQGLQFLFEYFSETQRNKGNFPGRFSGRQFSNSRSEMNVSTLELGDSALYLCASSLSAVNTEAFFGQGTRLTVV.

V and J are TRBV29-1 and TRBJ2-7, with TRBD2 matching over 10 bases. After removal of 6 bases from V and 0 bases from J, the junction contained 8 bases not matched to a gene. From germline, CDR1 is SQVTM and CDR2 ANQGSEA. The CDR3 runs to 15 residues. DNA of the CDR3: TGCAGCGTCGATGGACTAGCGGACTTCTCCTACGAGCAGTACTTC. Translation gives CSVDGLADFSYEQYF.

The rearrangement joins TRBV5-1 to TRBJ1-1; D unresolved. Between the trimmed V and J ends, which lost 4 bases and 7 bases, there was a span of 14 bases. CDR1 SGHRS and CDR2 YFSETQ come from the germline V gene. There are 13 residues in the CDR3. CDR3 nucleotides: TGCGCCAGCAGCCTGACTAGCGGGAGTGAAGCTTTCTTT. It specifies CASSLTSGSEAFF.

CDR3 DNA: TGTGCCAGCAGCCGACAGGGAGACCCCTACAATGAGCAGTTCTTC. Its protein product is CASSRQGDPYNEQFF. This rearrangement joins TRBV12-3 or TRBV12-4 to TRBJ2-7; 7 bases map to TRBD1. The DNA end is more similar to TRBJ2-1, so the J call may be wrong. CDR3 length: 15 residues.

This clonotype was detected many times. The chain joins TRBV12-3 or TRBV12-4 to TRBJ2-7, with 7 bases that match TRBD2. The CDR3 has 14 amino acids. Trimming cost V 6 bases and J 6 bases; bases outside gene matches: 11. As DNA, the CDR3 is TGTGCCAGCAGGCCTCGGGAGGCGCTCGGCGAGCAGTACTTC. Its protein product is CASRPREALGEQYF.

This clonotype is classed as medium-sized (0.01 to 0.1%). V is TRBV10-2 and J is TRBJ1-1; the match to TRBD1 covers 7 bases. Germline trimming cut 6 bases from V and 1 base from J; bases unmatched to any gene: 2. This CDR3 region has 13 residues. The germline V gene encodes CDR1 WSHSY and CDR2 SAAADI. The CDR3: CASRTGRNTEAFF. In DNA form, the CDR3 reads TGCGCCAGCAGGACAGGGAGGAACACTGAAGCTTTCTTT.

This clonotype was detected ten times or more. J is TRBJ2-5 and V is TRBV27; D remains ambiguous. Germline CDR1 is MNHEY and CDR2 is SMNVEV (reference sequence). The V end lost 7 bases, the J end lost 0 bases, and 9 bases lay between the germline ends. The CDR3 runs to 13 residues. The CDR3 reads CASKRTNQETQYF. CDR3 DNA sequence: TGTGCCAGCAAGAGGACCAACCAAGAGACCCAGTACTTC.

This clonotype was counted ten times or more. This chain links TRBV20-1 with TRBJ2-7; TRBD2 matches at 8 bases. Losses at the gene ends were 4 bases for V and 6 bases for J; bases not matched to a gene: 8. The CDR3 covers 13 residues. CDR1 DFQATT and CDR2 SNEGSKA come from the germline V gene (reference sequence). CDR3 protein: CSANLGTSREQYF. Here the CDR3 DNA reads TGCAGTGCTAACCTGGGGACTAGTCGCGAGCAGTACTTC.

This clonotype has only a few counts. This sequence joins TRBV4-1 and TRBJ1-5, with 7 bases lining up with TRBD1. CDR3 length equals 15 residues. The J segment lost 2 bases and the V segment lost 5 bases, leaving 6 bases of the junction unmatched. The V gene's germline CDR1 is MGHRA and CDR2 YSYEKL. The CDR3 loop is CASSAQGVGNQPQHF. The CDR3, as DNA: TGCGCCAGCAGCGCCCAGGGGGTCGGCAATCAGCCCCAGCATTTT.

The CDR3 DNA is TGTGCCAGCTCATCAGCTGGGACTGAAGCTTTCTTT. This encodes CASSSAGTEAFF. V gene TRBV18 combines with J gene TRBJ1-1; D unresolved. With 5 bases removed from V and 5 bases from J, the gap between germline ends came to 9 bases. CDR3 size: 12 residues. The germline V gene encodes CDR1 KGHSH and CDR2 LQKENI.

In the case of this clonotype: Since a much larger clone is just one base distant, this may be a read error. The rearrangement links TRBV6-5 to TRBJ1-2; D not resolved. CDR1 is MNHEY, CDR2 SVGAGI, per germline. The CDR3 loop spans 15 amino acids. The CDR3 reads CASSEAGKKLYDYTF. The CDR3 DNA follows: TGTGCCAGCAGTGAAGCAGGAAAGAAGTTGTATGACTACACCTTC.

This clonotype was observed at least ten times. This chain's CDR3 is CASSVGSGERETQYF. The DNA for the CDR3 is TGTGCCAGCAGCGTAGGGTCCGGCGAGAGAGAGACCCAGTACTTC. The V and J genes are TRBV9 and TRBJ2-5; D remains unclear. V was shortened by 0 bases and J by 4 bases, with 13 bases between the two germline ends. This CDR3 has 15 residues. CDR1 and CDR2 from the germline V gene are SGDLS and YYNGEE.

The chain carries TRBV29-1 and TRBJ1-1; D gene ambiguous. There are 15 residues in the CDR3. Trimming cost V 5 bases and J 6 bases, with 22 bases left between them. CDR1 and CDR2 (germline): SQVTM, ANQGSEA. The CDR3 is CSVQTSGMGRAEAFF. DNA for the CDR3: TGCAGCGTTCAGACTAGCGGGATGGGGAGGGCTGAAGCTTTCTTT.

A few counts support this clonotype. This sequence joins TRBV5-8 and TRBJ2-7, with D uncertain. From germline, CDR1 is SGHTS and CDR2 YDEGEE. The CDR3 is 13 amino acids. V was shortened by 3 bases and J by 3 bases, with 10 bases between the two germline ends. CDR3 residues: CASSYRTGYEQYF. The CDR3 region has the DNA TGTGCCAGCAGCTATAGGACGGGCTACGAGCAGTACTTC. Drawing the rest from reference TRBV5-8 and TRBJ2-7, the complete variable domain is EAGVTQSPTHLIKTRGQQATLRCSPISGHTSVYWYQQALGLGLQFLLWYDEGEERNRGNFPPRFSGRQFPNYSSELNVNALELEDSALYLCASSYRTGYEQYFGPGTRLTVT.

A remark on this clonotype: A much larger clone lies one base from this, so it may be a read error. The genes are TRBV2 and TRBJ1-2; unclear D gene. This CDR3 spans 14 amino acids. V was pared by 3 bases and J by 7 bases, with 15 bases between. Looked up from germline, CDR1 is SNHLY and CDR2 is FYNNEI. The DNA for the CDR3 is TGTGCCAGCAGTGAGTCGAGAAGTGCCTTTGGCTACACCTTC. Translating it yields CASSESRSAFGYTF. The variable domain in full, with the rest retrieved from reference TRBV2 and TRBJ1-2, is EPEVTQTPSHQVTQMGQEVILRCVPISNHLYFYWYRQILGQKVEFLVSFYNNEISEKSEIFDDQFSVERPDGSNFTLKIRSTKLEDSAMYFCASSESRSAFGYTFGSGTRLTVV.

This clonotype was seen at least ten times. CDR3 sequence: CASSPSYMNTEAFF. DNA for the CDR3: TGTGCCAGCAGTCCCTCGTACATGAACACTGAAGCTTTCTTT. The chain links TRBV12-3 or TRBV12-4 to TRBJ1-1; no firm D call. The CDR3 loop spans 14 amino acids. The V end was cut by 5 bases, the J end by 0 bases, with 10 bases between.

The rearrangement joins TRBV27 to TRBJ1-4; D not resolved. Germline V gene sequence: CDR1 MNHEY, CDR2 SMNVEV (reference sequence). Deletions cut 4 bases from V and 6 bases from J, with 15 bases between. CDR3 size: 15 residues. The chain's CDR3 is CASSYQYAGYEKLFF. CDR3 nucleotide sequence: TGTGCCAGCAGTTATCAGTATGCCGGGTATGAAAAACTGTTTTTT. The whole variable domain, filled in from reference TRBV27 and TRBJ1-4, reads EAQVTQNPRYLITVTGKKLTVTCSQNMNHEYMSWYRQDPGLGLRQIYYSMNVEVTDKGDVPEGYKVSRKEKRNFPLILESPSPNQTSLYFCASSYQYAGYEKLFFGSGTQLSVL.

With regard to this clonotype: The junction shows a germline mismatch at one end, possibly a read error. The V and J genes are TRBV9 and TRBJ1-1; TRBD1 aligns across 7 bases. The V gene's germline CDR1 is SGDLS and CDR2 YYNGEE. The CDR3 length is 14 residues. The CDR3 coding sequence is TGTGTCAGCAGCGTTGGGACAGCGAACACTGGAGCTTTCTTT. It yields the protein CVSSVGTANTGAFF.

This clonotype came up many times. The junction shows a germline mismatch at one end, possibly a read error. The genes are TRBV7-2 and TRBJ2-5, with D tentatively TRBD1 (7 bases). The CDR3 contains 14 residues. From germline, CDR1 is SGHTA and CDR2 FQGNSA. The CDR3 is CASSSEGARETQYF. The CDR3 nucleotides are TGTGCCAGCAGCTCCGAGGGGGCCCGGGAGACTCAGTACTTC.

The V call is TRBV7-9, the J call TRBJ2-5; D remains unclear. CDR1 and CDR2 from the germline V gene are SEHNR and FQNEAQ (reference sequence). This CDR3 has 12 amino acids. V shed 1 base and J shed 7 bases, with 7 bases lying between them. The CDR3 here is CASSLGKGTQYF. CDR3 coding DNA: TGTGCCAGCAGCTTAGGTAAAGGGACCCAGTACTTC.

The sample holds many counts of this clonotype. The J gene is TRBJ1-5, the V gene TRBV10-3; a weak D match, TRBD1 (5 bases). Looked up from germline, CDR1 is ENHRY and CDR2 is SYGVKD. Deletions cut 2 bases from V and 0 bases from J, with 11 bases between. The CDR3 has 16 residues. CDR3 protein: CAISEGQPYSNQPQHF. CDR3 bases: TGTGCCATCAGTGAGGGACAACCATATAGCAATCAGCCCCAGCATTTT.